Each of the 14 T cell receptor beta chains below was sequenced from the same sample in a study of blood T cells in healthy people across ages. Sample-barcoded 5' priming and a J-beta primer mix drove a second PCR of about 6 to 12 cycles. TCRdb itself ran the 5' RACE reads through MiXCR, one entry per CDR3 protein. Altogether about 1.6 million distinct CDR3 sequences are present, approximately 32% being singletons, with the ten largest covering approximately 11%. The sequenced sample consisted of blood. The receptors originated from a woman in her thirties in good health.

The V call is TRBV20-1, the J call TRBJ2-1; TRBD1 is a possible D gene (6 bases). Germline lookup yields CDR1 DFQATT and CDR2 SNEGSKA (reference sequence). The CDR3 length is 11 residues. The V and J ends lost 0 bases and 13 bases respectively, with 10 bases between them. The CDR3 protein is CSARDPGVQFF. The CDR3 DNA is TGCAGTGCTAGAGATCCAGGGGTTCAGTTCTTC.

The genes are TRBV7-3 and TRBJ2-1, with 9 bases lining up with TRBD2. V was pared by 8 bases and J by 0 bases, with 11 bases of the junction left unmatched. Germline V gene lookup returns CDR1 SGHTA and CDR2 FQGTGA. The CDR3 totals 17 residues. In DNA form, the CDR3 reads TGTGCCAGCGGTCTTAGCGGGGGAGATAGCTCCTACAATGAGCAGTTCTTC. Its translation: CASGLSGGDSSYNEQFF.

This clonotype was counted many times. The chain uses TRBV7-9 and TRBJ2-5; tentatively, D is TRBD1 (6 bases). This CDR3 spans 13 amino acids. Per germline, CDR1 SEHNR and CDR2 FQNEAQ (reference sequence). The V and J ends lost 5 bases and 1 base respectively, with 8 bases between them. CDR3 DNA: TGTGCCAGCAGCGGACAGCTCCAAGAGACCCAGTACTTC. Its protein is CASSGQLQETQYF.

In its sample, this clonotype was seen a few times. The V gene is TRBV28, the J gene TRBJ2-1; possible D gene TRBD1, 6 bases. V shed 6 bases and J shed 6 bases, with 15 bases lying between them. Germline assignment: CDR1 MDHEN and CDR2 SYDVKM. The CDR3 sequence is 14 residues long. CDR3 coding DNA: TGTGCCAGCAGCGGTCCAGGACAGTCCAATGAGCAGTTCTTC. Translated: CASSGPGQSNEQFF.

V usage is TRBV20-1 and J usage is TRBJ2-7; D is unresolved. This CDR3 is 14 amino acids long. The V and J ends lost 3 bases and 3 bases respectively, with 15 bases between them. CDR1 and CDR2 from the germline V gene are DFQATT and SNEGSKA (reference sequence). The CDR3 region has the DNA TGCAGTGCTAGTGTTGTGGGAAGAGTCTACGAGCAGTACTTC. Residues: CSASVVGRVYEQYF.

The CDR3 loop is CASSLAGTGFTEAFF. For the CDR3, the DNA is TGTGCCAGCAGCTTAGCCGGGACAGGCTTCACTGAAGCTTTCTTT. The V call is TRBV11-1, the J call TRBJ1-1; TRBD1 agrees at 8 bases. V was pared by 0 bases and J by 4 bases, with 4 bases of the junction left unmatched. The CDR3 is 15 residues long. Germline CDR1 is SGHAT and CDR2 is FQDESV (reference sequence).

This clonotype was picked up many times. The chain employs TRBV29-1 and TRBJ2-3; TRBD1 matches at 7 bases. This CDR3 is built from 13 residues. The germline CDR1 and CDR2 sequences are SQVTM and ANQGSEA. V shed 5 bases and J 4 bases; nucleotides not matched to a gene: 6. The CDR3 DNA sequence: TGCAGCGTTTCAGGGGGTGGACCAGATACGCAGTATTTT. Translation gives CSVSGGGPDTQYF.

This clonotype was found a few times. The CDR3 DNA reads as TGTGCCAGCAGTCTCTACGGGGCCACGCAAAACATTCAGTACTTC. Translated: CASSLYGATQNIQYF. The chain joins TRBV27 to TRBJ2-4; D could derive from TRBD1 or TRBD2 (5 bases each). Per germline, CDR1 MNHEY and CDR2 SMNVEV (reference sequence). V dropped 5 bases and J dropped 5 bases, with 16 bases sitting between them. The CDR3 loop spans 15 amino acids.

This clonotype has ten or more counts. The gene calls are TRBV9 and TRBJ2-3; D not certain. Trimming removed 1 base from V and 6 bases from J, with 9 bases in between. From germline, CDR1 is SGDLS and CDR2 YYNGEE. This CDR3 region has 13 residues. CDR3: CASSVRPSDTQYF. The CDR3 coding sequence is TGTGCCAGCAGCGTAAGGCCTTCGGATACGCAGTATTTT.

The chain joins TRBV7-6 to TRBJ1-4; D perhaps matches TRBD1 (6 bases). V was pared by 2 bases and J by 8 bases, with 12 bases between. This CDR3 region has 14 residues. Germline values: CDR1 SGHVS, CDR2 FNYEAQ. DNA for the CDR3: TGTGCCAGCAGCTTAACCGGGACAACAGAAAAACTGTTTTTT. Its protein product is CASSLTGTTEKLFF.

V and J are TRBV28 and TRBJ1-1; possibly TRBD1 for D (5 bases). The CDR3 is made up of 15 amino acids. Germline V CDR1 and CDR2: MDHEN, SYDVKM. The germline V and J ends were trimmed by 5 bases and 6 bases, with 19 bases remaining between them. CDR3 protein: CASSGWDVRQPEAFF. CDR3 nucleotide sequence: TGTGCCAGCAGTGGGTGGGACGTACGTCAGCCTGAAGCTTTCTTT.

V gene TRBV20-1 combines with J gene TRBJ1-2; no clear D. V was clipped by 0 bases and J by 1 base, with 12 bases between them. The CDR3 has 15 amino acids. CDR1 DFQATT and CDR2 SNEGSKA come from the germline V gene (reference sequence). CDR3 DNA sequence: TGCAGTGCTAGAGATTTCGCGGGTATTAACTATGGCTACACCTTC. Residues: CSARDFAGINYGYTF.

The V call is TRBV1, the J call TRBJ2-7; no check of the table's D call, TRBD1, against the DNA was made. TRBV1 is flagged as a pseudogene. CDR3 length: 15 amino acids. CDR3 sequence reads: CISPPGRGASYEQYF. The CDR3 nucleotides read TGCATCAGCCCTCCGGGGCGGGGGGCCTCCTACGAGCAGTACTTC.

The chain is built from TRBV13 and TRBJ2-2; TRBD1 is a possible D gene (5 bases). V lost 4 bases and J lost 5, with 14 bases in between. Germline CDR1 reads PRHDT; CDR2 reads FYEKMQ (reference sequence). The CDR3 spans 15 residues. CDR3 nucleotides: TGTGCCAGCAGCTCTTCAGGACACATTACCGGGGAGCTGTTTTTT. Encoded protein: CASSSSGHITGELFF.